The 26 T cell receptor beta chains listed next were all sequenced from one sample in a study of blood T cell repertoires in COVID-19. Using immunoSEQ multiplex PCR, the repertoire was profiled, and TCRdb retains in-frame clones only, with some absent. The top ten hold around 6% of the sample, which has about 250,000 clones, more than 70% seen once. The material sequenced was peripheral blood. These receptors came from a man older than 75 with acute or convalescent COVID-19.

The chain employs TRBV23-1 and TRBJ2-1, with a weak D call TRBD1 (6 bases). TRBV23-1 is filed as an ORF, its function uncertain. The CDR3 extends over 14 amino acids. Trimming removed 4 bases from V and 2 bases from J, with 9 bases in between. The CDR3 here is CASSRDKTYNEQFF. Here the CDR3 DNA reads TGCGCCAGCAGTCGGGACAAAACCTACAATGAGCAGTTCTTC.

The table lists this clone with a few counts. This chain connects TRBV10-3 to TRBJ2-3; 9 nucleotides align to TRBD2. The CDR3 has 19 residues. With V trimmed by 0 bases and J by 1 base, 11 bases remained unmatched. Germline V gives CDR1 ENHRY, CDR2 SYGVKD. CDR3 in DNA: TGTGCCATCAGTGAGTCACTGGGAGTAGCGGGAGTCCGCACAGATACGCAGTATTTT. This translates into CAISESLGVAGVRTDTQYF.

This rearrangement joins TRBV2 to TRBJ1-6, with D unresolved. CDR1 is SNHLY and CDR2 is FYNNEI in the germline V gene. The germline V and J ends were trimmed by 10 bases and 10 bases, with 17 bases remaining between them. The CDR3 spans 13 residues. CDR3 loop: CATAGIMGSPLHF. CDR3 nucleotide sequence: TGTGCCACCGCGGGCATTATGGGGTCACCCCTCCACTTT. Looking up the rest from reference TRBV2 and TRBJ1-6 gives the full variable domain: EPEVTQTPSHQVTQMGQEVILRCVPISNHLYFYWYRQILGQKVEFLVSFYNNEISEKSEIFDDQFSVERPDGSNFTLKIRSTKLEDSAMYFCATAGIMGSPLHFGNGTRLTVT.

This clone was seen a single time. The chain has TRBV18 and TRBJ2-2; tentative D call: TRBD2 (6 bases). CDR3 length: 15 residues. Germline V CDR1 and CDR2: KGHSH, LQKENI. Trimming left V 2 bases short and J 6 bases short, with 13 bases between. Here the CDR3 reads CASSPDRRAAGELFF. CDR3 nucleotide sequence: TGTGCCAGCTCACCAGATCGGAGGGCGGCCGGGGAGCTGTTTTTT.

This chain joins TRBV29-1 and TRBJ1-5; D is unclear. Trimming cost V 3 bases and J 6 bases, with 12 bases left between them. In germline, CDR1 is SQVTM, CDR2 ANQGSEA. The CDR3 extends over 13 amino acids. In DNA, the CDR3 is TGCAGCGTTGAGACTGGAGTTTCTCAGCCCCAGCATTTT. Translation: CSVETGVSQPQHF.

The V call is TRBV4-1, the J call TRBJ1-2; no reliable D call. CDR3 length: 14 amino acids. V lost 1 base, J lost 4 bases, and 10 bases lay in between. Germline loops: CDR1 MGHRA, CDR2 YSYEKL. In nucleotides, the CDR3 is TGCGCCAGCAGCCAAGGGCGCCTAGGCTATGGCTACACCTTC. This sequence encodes CASSQGRLGYGYTF.

This clone was seen only a few times. J is TRBJ2-7 and V is TRBV19; D is unclear. Germline V gene data show CDR1 as LNHDA and CDR2 as SQIVND (reference sequence). Between the trimmed V and J ends, which lost 5 bases and 3 bases, there was a span of 14 bases. This CDR3 region has 14 residues. Written as DNA, the CDR3 is TGTGCCAGTAGTTCCCCCAAGAACGGCTACGAGCAGTACTTC. Protein sequence: CASSSPKNGYEQYF.

V and J are TRBV30 and TRBJ1-2, with D possibly matching TRBD1 (5 bases). The germline V gene has CDR1 GTSNPN and CDR2 SVGIG (reference sequence). The CDR3 has 14 residues. V lost 2 bases, J lost 5 bases, and 15 bases lay in between. The CDR3 DNA follows: TGTGCCTGGAGTACCCCGGGGGGGACTTATGGCTACACCTTC. Amino acid sequence: CAWSTPGGTYGYTF. Full variable domain (missing parts from reference TRBV30 and TRBJ1-2): SQTIHQWPATLVQPVGSPLSLECTVEGTSNPNLYWYRQAAGRGLQLLFYSVGIGQISSEVPQNLSASRPQDRQFILSSKKLLLSDSGFYLCAWSTPGGTYGYTFGSGTRLTVV.

The chain uses TRBV28 and TRBJ2-7; possibly TRBD2 for D (7 bases). This CDR3 spans 16 amino acids. V lost 2 bases, J lost 6 bases, and 20 bases lay in between. Germline lookup yields CDR1 MDHEN and CDR2 SYDVKM. CDR3 amino acids: CASSLGGGRVGGEQYF. The CDR3 DNA sequence: TGTGCCAGCAGTTTAGGGGGGGGCAGGGTTGGAGGCGAGCAGTACTTC.

The chain recombines TRBV28 with TRBJ1-5, with a weak D call TRBD1 (5 bases). Germline CDR1 MDHEN, CDR2 SYDVKM. CDR3 length equals 18 residues. V was pared by 2 bases and J by 1 base, with 18 bases between. The CDR3 DNA follows: TGTGCCAGCAGTTTAGCGGGGGGGGGTAGGTACAGCAATCAGCCCCAGCATTTT. Its protein product is CASSLAGGGRYSNQPQHF.

V usage is TRBV3-1 (or the pseudogene TRBV3-2) and J usage is TRBJ1-5; D is uncertain. This CDR3 region has 12 residues. Germline V lookup: CDR1 LGHDT, CDR2 YNNKEL (reference sequence). With 0 bases removed from V and 7 bases from J, the gap between germline ends came to 4 bases. CDR3 region: CASSQDSQPQHF. The CDR3 coding sequence is TGTGCCAGCAGCCAAGATAGCCAGCCCCAGCATTTT.

The rearrangement uses TRBV19 and TRBJ1-4, with 7 bases identical to TRBD1. J lost 7 bases, V lost 7 bases, and 6 bases had no gene match. Looked up from germline, CDR1 is LNHDA and CDR2 is SQIVND (reference sequence). The CDR3 has 13 residues. The CDR3 DNA follows: TGTGCCAGTATTAGGGGGCCGGGTGAAAAACTGTTTTTT. It translates to CASIRGPGEKLFF.

The chain recombines TRBV5-5 with TRBJ2-2; 7 bases match TRBD1. This CDR3 comprises 16 residues. With 1 base clipped from V and 7 bases from J, the junction kept 10 bases outside the gene matches. CDR1 and CDR2 from the germline V gene are SGHKS and YYEKEE (reference sequence). The CDR3, as DNA: TGTGCCAGCAGCTTGCCTCGGACAGGCCTTGGCGGGGAGCTGTTTTTT. This translates into CASSLPRTGLGGELFF.

Turning to this clone: Other DNA sequences within the sample encode an identical CDR3. The chain combines TRBV4-1 with TRBJ2-7, with D unclear. Germline V CDR1 and CDR2: MGHRA, YSYEKL. The CDR3 totals 13 residues. Trimming took off 1 base at V and 0 bases at J, with 4 bases between the two ends. CDR3 DNA: TGCGCCAGCAGCCAAGTTAGCTCCTACGAGCAGTACTTC. Its protein product is CASSQVSSYEQYF.

This chain connects TRBV9 to TRBJ2-3; possibly TRBD2 for D (7 bases). The ends were cut back, 3 bases at V and 0 bases at J, with 17 bases in the middle. This CDR3 contains 17 residues. CDR1 and CDR2 (germline): SGDLS, YYNGEE. As DNA, the CDR3 is TGTGCCAGCAGCGAGGGAAGGGGGGGTATTAGCACAGATACGCAGTATTTT. Amino acid sequence: CASSEGRGGISTDTQYF.

The V call is TRBV5-4, the J call TRBJ1-1, with D uncertain. V lost 2 bases and J 1 base, leaving 6 bases between the germline ends. Germline V lookup: CDR1 SGHNT, CDR2 YYREEE (reference sequence). The CDR3 spans 13 residues. This CDR3 reads CASSLPTNTEAFF. CDR3 nucleotides: TGTGCCAGCAGCTTACCTACGAACACTGAAGCTTTCTTT.

The gene calls are TRBV7-9 and TRBJ2-5; 8 nucleotides match TRBD2. This CDR3 has 14 residues. The germline V gene encodes CDR1 SEHNR and CDR2 FQNEAQ (reference sequence). V shed 5 bases and J 4 bases; nucleotides not matched to a gene: 6. The CDR3, as DNA: TGTGCCAGCAGCCCCAATGGACTAGCAGAGACCCAGTACTTC. Translation: CASSPNGLAETQYF.

This rearrangement joins TRBV28 to TRBJ2-7; no clear D gene. The germline CDR1 and CDR2 sequences are MDHEN and SYDVKM. Deletions cut 3 bases from V and 6 bases from J, with 6 bases between. The length of the CDR3 is 11 residues. CDR3 residues: CASSLSTEQYF. The CDR3 DNA reads as TGTGCCAGCAGTTTGAGCACCGAGCAGTACTTC.

CDR3 DNA sequence: TGTGCCAGCAGCCAAGAGGCTTGGGGGGCGGGAGAGGCCGGGGAGCTGTTTTTT. Amino acid sequence: CASSQEAWGAGEAGELFF. The gene calls are TRBV4-2 and TRBJ2-2, with D maybe TRBD2 (7 bases). From germline, CDR1 is LGHNA and CDR2 YNFKEQ. Trimming shortened V by 0 bases and J by 6 bases, and 20 bases separated the two germline ends. The CDR3 extends over 18 amino acids.

This chain connects TRBV18 to TRBJ1-1; a weak D match, TRBD1 (5 bases). Trimming pared 4 bases from V and 3 bases from J, leaving 12 bases between. Germline values: CDR1 KGHSH, CDR2 LQKENI. The CDR3 runs to 14 residues. The CDR3 nucleotides read TGTGCCAGCTCACTTCCAGGGCTCGACACTGAAGCTTTCTTT. Protein sequence: CASSLPGLDTEAFF.

This clone was found once. This rearrangement joins TRBV2 to TRBJ1-2; 7 positions agree with TRBD1. This CDR3 is built from 15 residues. Germline V lookup: CDR1 SNHLY, CDR2 FYNNEI. V lost 7 bases and J lost 4; bases outside the gene matches: 12. In DNA, the CDR3 is TGTGCCAGCACTCGAAGTAGGGCAGGGGGCTATGGCTACACCTTC. Protein product: CASTRSRAGGYGYTF.

V and J are TRBV7-2 and TRBJ1-1; D gene unclear. Germline V gives CDR1 SGHTA, CDR2 FQGNSA. CDR3 length: 14 amino acids. V lost 1 base and J 2 bases, leaving 8 bases between the germline ends. The CDR3 protein is CASSLGPGNTEAFF. The CDR3, as DNA: TGTGCCAGCAGCTTAGGCCCGGGTAACACTGAAGCTTTCTTT.

The V gene is TRBV10-3, the J gene TRBJ2-5, with D perhaps matching TRBD2 (6 bases). The length of the CDR3 is 14 residues. The ends were cut back, 6 bases at V and 5 bases at J, with 16 bases in the middle. Germline V gene sequence: CDR1 ENHRY, CDR2 SYGVKD. The DNA of the CDR3 is TGTGCCATCAGGGAGGAACTAGCCGCGGAGACCCAGTACTTC. Amino acid sequence: CAIREELAAETQYF.

This clone was observed a handful of times. The chain couples TRBV6-2 or TRBV6-3 to TRBJ1-2; D unresolved. The ends were cut back, 0 bases at V and 10 bases at J, with 12 bases in the middle. This CDR3 spans 13 amino acids. Germline V gene sequence: CDR1 MNHEY, CDR2 SVGEGT. The CDR3 protein is CASSYSGGMDYTF. DNA of the CDR3: TGTGCCAGCAGTTACTCCGGCGGGATGGACTACACCTTC.

This sequence joins TRBV19 and TRBJ2-1, with TRBD1 matching over 7 bases. The CDR3 has 15 amino acids. With V trimmed by 5 bases and J by 0 bases, 4 bases remained unmatched. Looked up from germline, CDR1 is LNHDA and CDR2 is SQIVND (reference sequence). For the CDR3, the DNA is TGTGCCAGTAGTTCGACAGGGAGCTCCTACAATGAGCAGTTCTTC. Amino acid sequence: CASSSTGSSYNEQFF.

J is TRBJ2-1 and V is TRBV2; TRBD2 aligns across 7 bases. The CDR3 is 17 residues long. Per germline, CDR1 SNHLY and CDR2 FYNNEI. Trimming took 0 bases from V and 7 from J; bases not matched to a gene: 12. CDR3 amino acids: CASSEALGGYRFNEQFF. CDR3 DNA sequence: TGTGCCAGCAGTGAAGCTCTCGGGGGGTATAGATTTAATGAGCAGTTCTTC.